One T cell receptor beta chain is described in this entry. The antigen is not known. These data are taken from a study of post-analysis software for immune sequencing data. Study findings and constraints: A handful of TRBV segments were significantly more frequent in patients than in controls. TRBV5-6, TRBV5-1 and TRBV20-1 were among these segments. F measure clustering grouped samples strongly by preparation batch.

The CDR3 loop spans 12 amino acids. Trimming stripped 2 bases from V and 10 bases from J, with 11 bases between. Unique-molecular-identifier-tagged TCR beta cDNA libraries were used. Starting from around 0.96 to 9.9 million T cells, the study yielded 500,000 or so cDNA molecules. TCRdb independently ran MiXCR on the PCR reads; one entry per CDR3 protein. This sample has roughly 410,000 distinct CDR3 sequences, with roughly 38% found just once. This sequence originates from a girl under 18 with multiple sclerosis. Sequencing was done on a sample of blood. V and J are TRBV12-3 or TRBV12-4 and TRBJ1-1; no clear D. The CDR3 sequence is CASSLPGRGAFF. The DNA of the CDR3 is TGTGCCAGCAGTTTACCAGGCCGGGGAGCTTTCTTT.